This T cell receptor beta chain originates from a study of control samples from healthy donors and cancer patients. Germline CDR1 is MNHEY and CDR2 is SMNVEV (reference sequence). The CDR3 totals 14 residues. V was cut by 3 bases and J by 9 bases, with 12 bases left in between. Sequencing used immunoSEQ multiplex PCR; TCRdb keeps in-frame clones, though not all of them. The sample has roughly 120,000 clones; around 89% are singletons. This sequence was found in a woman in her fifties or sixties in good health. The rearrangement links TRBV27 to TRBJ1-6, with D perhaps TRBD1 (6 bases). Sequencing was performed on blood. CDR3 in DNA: TGTGCCAGCAGTTTTAGCCAGGGGTTTTCACCCCTCCACTTT. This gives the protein CASSFSQGFSPLHF.